This TCR beta chain was documented in a study of blood T cell repertoires in COVID-19. About the research overall: Spain, Italy and the United States supplied samples that represented acute and convalescent COVID-19.

The germline V gene has CDR1 MNHEY and CDR2 SMNVEV (reference sequence). The germline V and J ends were trimmed by 4 bases and 5 bases, with 8 bases remaining between them. This CDR3 region has 12 residues. TCRdb keeps only in-frame clones here, not all; method: immunoSEQ multiplex PCR. This table has a few hundred thousand clones, 86% appearing once. This sequence joins TRBV27 and TRBJ1-1, with D possibly matching TRBD1 (5 bases). The source material was peripheral blood. The origin of this receptor is a man aged 80 or over with acute or convalescent COVID-19. The CDR3 loop reads CASSSRVTEAFF. The CDR3 DNA sequence: TGTGCCAGCAGTTCCAGGGTTACTGAAGCTTTCTTT.